The T cell receptor (beta chain) described here comes from a study of blood T cell repertoires in COVID-19. About the study: COVID-19 samples, acute and convalescent, were from the United States, Italy and Spain. In each case, the material was cDNA or gDNA derived from T cells, B-cell-depleted T cells, or PBMCs.

The CDR3 loop spans 18 amino acids. Trimming took 1 base from V and 8 from J; bases not matched to a gene: 14. Germline V gene sequence: CDR1 SNHLY, CDR2 FYNNEI. Authors' analysis steps: Quantification of nucleated cells was approximated via reference gene primer amplification. Here immunoSEQ multiplex PCR was the method, and the copy in TCRdb shows in-frame clones only, minus some. V, J and clone size are taken as reported in that table, and D and trimming were inferred from the DNA itself. The data show around 67,000 clones, with approximately 90% seen just once and around 8% held by the top ten. This rearrangement joins TRBV2 to TRBJ1-2; 12 bases agree with TRBD1. The sample was peripheral blood. This TCR was recovered from a human donor in a cohort sampled during active COVID-19. CDR3 nucleotide sequence: TGTGCCAGCAGTGAAGTCGGTTGGGAGGGACAGGGGGCAAAAGGCTACACCTTC. Translation gives CASSEVGWEGQGAKGYTF.